The 20 T cell receptor beta chains reported below all come from one sample, sequenced in a study of T cell clonality in common variable immunodeficiency. Libraries were prepared by immunoSEQ multiplex PCR; TCRdb keeps only in-frame clonotypes and omits some of them. The sample holds 30,000 to 40,000 clones, and no clone turns up only once. The sample taken for sequencing was peripheral blood mononuclear cells. The receptors come from a person between 18 and 75 years old in good health.

The table lists this clone with a few counts. The sequenced fragment ends 3 residues before the CDR3 boundary, so the rest is inferred from the germline J gene. The chain couples TRBV5-1 to TRBJ2-1; the match to TRBD2 covers 7 bases. The CDR3 extends over 16 amino acids. Germline V CDR1 and CDR2: SGHRS, YFSETQ. Trimming cost V 4 bases and J 9 bases; bases outside gene matches: 16. The CDR3: CASSPVAGGRAGEQFF. Incomplete CDR3 DNA: TGCGCCAGCAGCCCTGTAGCGGGTGGTAGGGCTGGTGAG.

The sample holds many counts of this clone. The CDR3 end lies 3 residues beyond the end of the read and is filled in from the germline J gene. V and J are TRBV20-1 and TRBJ1-4; 10 nucleotides align to TRBD1. CDR3 length: 15 amino acids. Trimming took 5 bases from V and 0 from J; bases not matched to a gene: 3. Germline CDR1 DFQATT, CDR2 SNEGSKA (reference sequence). The sequenced part of the CDR3 DNA is TGCAGTGCTCGGGACAGGGGATCAACTAATGAAAAA. Amino acid sequence: CSARDRGSTNEK. The whole CDR3 sequence reads CSARDRGSTNEKLFF.

This clone was observed many times. The CDR3 end is not reached by the read, which stops 3 residues before it; the germline J gene fills it in. This sequence joins TRBV6-1 and TRBJ1-4, with TRBD1 as a possible D gene (6 bases). CDR1 is MNHNS and CDR2 is SASEGT in the germline V gene. This CDR3 region has 19 residues. The V and J ends lost 0 bases and 0 bases respectively, with 17 bases between them. CDR3 amino acids: CASSEAVQGRIATNEKLFF. The CDR3 DNA, read in part, is TGTGCCAGCAGTGAAGCGGTTCAGGGGCGTATTGCAACTAATGAAAAA.

A word on this clone: The read terminates 3 residues ahead of where the CDR3 ends, so the germline J gene completes it. The genes are TRBV30 and TRBJ2-4, with 7 bases matching TRBD1. The CDR3 extends over 13 amino acids. Germline V lookup: CDR1 GTSNPN, CDR2 SVGIG (reference sequence). This CDR3 reads CAWRAGGYYGQYF. The part of the CDR3 DNA that was read is TGTGCCTGGAGGGCAGGGGGATACTATGGT.

The table lists this clone with many counts. The DNA ends 3 residues before the CDR3 does, and the rest of the CDR3 is filled in from the germline J gene. The chain employs TRBV20-1 and TRBJ2-5; D is possibly TRBD2 (5 bases). Per the germline V gene, CDR1 is DFQATT and CDR2 is SNEGSKA (reference sequence). The CDR3 is made up of 11 amino acids. The V end lost 7 bases, the J end lost 4 bases, and 10 bases lay between the germline ends. The CDR3 here is CSVLAGETQYF. CDR3 DNA, as far as it was read: TGCAGTGTTCTGGCGGGAGAGACC.

This clone occurred many times. With the read ending 3 residues before the CDR3 end, the germline J gene is used to fill in that end. This rearrangement joins TRBV20-1 to TRBJ2-2; 13 nucleotides align to TRBD2. Germline lookup yields CDR1 DFQATT and CDR2 SNEGSKA (reference sequence). The CDR3 sequence is 15 residues long. V was pared by 6 bases and J by 4 bases, with 5 bases of the junction left unmatched. CDR3 DNA (partial): TGCAGTGCCAGTTGGACTAGCGGGAGCACCGGGGAG. It specifies CSASWTSGSTGE. The full CDR3 sequence reads CSASWTSGSTGELFF.

This clone came up many times. The read stops 3 residues short of the end of the CDR3; the missing end is completed from the germline J gene. The rearrangement joins TRBV20-1 to TRBJ2-3; TRBD2 might be the D (6 bases). The CDR3 runs to 14 residues. Germline values: CDR1 DFQATT, CDR2 SNEGSKA (reference sequence). Trimming stripped 2 bases from V and 1 base from J, with 10 bases between. The CDR3 bases that were read are TGCAGTGCTAGATGGGGACTTGGCACAGATACG. Translation gives CSARWGLGTDT. The whole CDR3 sequence reads CSARWGLGTDTQYF.

This clone has just a few counts. The read terminates 3 residues ahead of where the CDR3 ends, so the germline J gene completes it. The chain combines TRBV2 with TRBJ2-5; TRBD2 might be the D (6 bases). Germline CDR1 SNHLY, CDR2 FYNNEI. The CDR3 covers 15 residues. Trimming left V 6 bases short and J 5 bases short, with 19 bases between. The CDR3 bases that were read are TGTGCCAGCAGCCTCAAAGGAGGGGCTCGGGAGACC. Its protein is CASSLKGGARET. The CDR3 reads in full as CASSLKGGARETQYF.

The table lists this clone with many counts. Coverage ceases 3 residues before the CDR3 finishes, and the germline J gene fills in the end. The chain has TRBV5-1 and TRBJ1-6; the D is unclear. The CDR3 runs to 15 residues. Looked up from germline, CDR1 is SGHRS and CDR2 is YFSETQ. V lost 4 bases to trimming and J lost 10 bases, with 18 bases between them. The CDR3 sequence is CASSELMAPGSPLHF. CDR3 DNA, as far as it was read: TGCGCCAGCAGCGAACTAATGGCCCCCGGGTCACCC.

In its sample, this clone was seen many times. The CDR3 end is not reached by the read, which stops 3 residues before it; the germline J gene fills it in. The chain uses TRBV4-2 and TRBJ1-5, with D possibly matching TRBD1 (5 bases). Trimming removed 5 bases at V and 4 bases at J, with 9 bases between. CDR1 LGHNA and CDR2 YNFKEQ come from the germline V gene. This CDR3 is 13 amino acids long. Incomplete CDR3 DNA: TGTGCCAGCAGCATCCCAGGGAATCAGCCC. Amino acid sequence: CASSIPGNQP. The whole CDR3 sequence is CASSIPGNQPQHF.

This clone was counted many times. The read gets to within 3 residues of the CDR3 end, and the germline J gene fills in the rest. The chain employs TRBV29-1 and TRBJ2-2; D remains ambiguous. Germline values: CDR1 SQVTM, CDR2 ANQGSEA. The CDR3 totals 12 residues. The part of the CDR3 DNA that was read is TGCAGCGTGCAGGCAGCTAATGAAAAG. It codes for CSVQAANEK. The complete CDR3 sequence is CSVQAANEKLFF.

This clone was seen many times. The observed sequence ends 3 residues before the CDR3 terminus, with the missing tail filled in from the germline J gene. This chain connects TRBV20-1 to TRBJ2-3; 9 bases agree with TRBD2. Germline V gene lookup returns CDR1 DFQATT and CDR2 SNEGSKA (reference sequence). This CDR3 comprises 14 residues. Trimming at V came to 5 bases and at J to 3 bases, leaving 6 bases not matched to a gene. The CDR3 loop is CSAPSGILTDTQYF. The CDR3 bases that were read are TGCAGTGCTCCTAGCGGGATATTAACAGATACG.

This clone was found many times. The read halts 3 residues ahead of the CDR3 end, with the missing end drawn from the germline J gene. The chain carries TRBV20-1 and TRBJ2-7, with TRBD2 identical over 7 bases. V lost 6 bases, J lost 3 bases, and 8 bases stayed unmatched. This CDR3 is 13 amino acids long. The germline CDR1 and CDR2 sequences are DFQATT and SNEGSKA (reference sequence). CDR3 protein: CSASRTRDYEQYF. The DNA read from the CDR3 is TGCAGTGCGAGCCGGACTAGGGACTACGAG.

There are a few counts of this clone. The read comes to an end 3 residues before the CDR3 does, leaving the germline J gene to fill in the end. The chain carries TRBV6-4 and TRBJ1-5; 9 nucleotides align to TRBD1. V gave up 2 bases and J gave up 5 bases; unmatched junction bases: 10. The length of the CDR3 is 17 residues. Germline V gene sequence: CDR1 MRHNA, CDR2 SNTAGT. Here the CDR3 reads CASSDNRRDRGDQPQHF. CDR3 DNA, as far as it was read: TGTGCCAGCAGTGACAACCGCCGAGACAGGGGGGATCAGCCC.

This clone was picked up many times. The read comes to an end 3 residues before the CDR3 does, leaving the germline J gene to fill in the end. The V call is TRBV5-1, the J call TRBJ1-5, with a possible D match to TRBD1 (5 bases). This CDR3 spans 14 amino acids. V gave up 4 bases and J gave up 3 bases, with 11 bases separating them. CDR1 is SGHRS, CDR2 YFSETQ, per germline. CDR3 residues: CASSPGHPNQPQHF. Incomplete CDR3 DNA: TGCGCCAGCAGCCCAGGACACCCCAATCAGCCC. The full variable domain, rest sourced from reference TRBV5-1 and TRBJ1-5, is KAGVTQTPRYLIKTRGQQVTLSCSPISGHRSVSWYQQTPGQGLQFLFEYFSETQRNKGNFPGRFSGRQFSNSRSEMNVSTLELGDSALYLCASSPGHPNQPQHFGDGTRLSIL.

With regard to this clone: The CDR3 end is not reached by the read, which stops 3 residues before it; the germline J gene fills it in. V is TRBV7-9 and J is TRBJ1-2; unclear D gene. This CDR3 is 15 amino acids long. Per the germline V gene, CDR1 is SEHNR and CDR2 is FQNEAQ (reference sequence). CDR3 protein: CASITRRVAKNIYTF. The DNA read from the CDR3 is TGTGCCAGCATCACTCGCCGGGTAGCCAAAAACATC.

This clone has at least ten counts. The missing CDR3 end, 3 residues past where the read stops, is filled in from the germline J gene. The V gene is TRBV19, the J gene TRBJ2-3; tentative D call: TRBD1 (6 bases). The CDR3 contains 14 residues. Trimming pared 5 bases from V and 1 base from J, leaving 10 bases between. Germline lookup yields CDR1 LNHDA and CDR2 SQIVND (reference sequence). The CDR3 here is CASSSGAGTDTQYF. The CDR3 bases that were read are TGTGCCAGTAGTTCAGGGGCCGGCACAGATACG.

This clone was observed many times. The CDR3 end falls 3 residues outside the read, so it is completed with the germline J gene. The chain employs TRBV7-8 and TRBJ2-7; 7 bases are a match to TRBD2. The CDR3 totals 15 residues. Per the germline V gene, CDR1 is SGHVS and CDR2 is FQNEAQ. After removal of 5 bases from V and 5 bases from J, the junction contained 12 bases not matched to a gene. This chain's CDR3 is CASSPGPTSDNEQYF. The sequenced part of the CDR3 DNA is TGTGCCAGCAGCCCTGGACCTACTAGCGACAACGAG.

This clone was counted at least ten times. The observed sequence ends 3 residues before the CDR3 terminus, with the missing tail filled in from the germline J gene. This rearrangement joins TRBV5-1 to TRBJ2-4; D ambiguous. Between the trimmed V and J ends, which lost 0 bases and 0 bases, there was a span of 10 bases. This CDR3 comprises 16 residues. In germline, CDR1 is SGHRS, CDR2 YFSETQ. The CDR3: CASSLVADLAKNIQYF. The sequenced part of the CDR3 DNA is TGCGCCAGCAGCTTGGTGGCAGATTTAGCCAAAAACATT.

Many counts were recorded for this clone. Read sequence stops 3 residues before the CDR3 end, and the germline J gene provides the missing end. The genes are TRBV6-2 or TRBV6-3 and TRBJ2-2; 7 bases line up with TRBD2. The CDR3 covers 15 residues. Germline V gives CDR1 MNHEY, CDR2 SVGEGT. Trimming at V came to 11 bases and at J to 6 bases, leaving 15 bases not matched to a gene. The CDR3 spells CASSVDSRGAGELFF. CDR3 DNA, as far as it was read: TGTGCCTCGTCCGTCGACAGCCGGGGGGCCGGGGAG.